This TCR beta chain was identified in a study of blood T cell repertoires in COVID-19. Study-wide background: Some COVID-19 samples were acute and others convalescent; all came from the United States, Italy and Spain. PBMCs, B-cell-depleted T cells, or T cells provided the cDNA or gDNA that made up the material.

Per the study methods: It was from reference gene primer amplification that nucleated cell counts were estimated. Profiled with immunoSEQ multiplex PCR; TCRdb holds only in-frame clones, not every one. That table supplies the V and J calls and clone size; D and trimming were determined from the DNA. This table holds approximately 94,000 clones, more than 85% found once. This CDR3 is built from 13 residues. With 3 bases removed from V and 10 bases from J, the gap between germline ends came to 15 bases. Material: peripheral blood. The genes are TRBV12-3 or TRBV12-4 and TRBJ1-1; D remains ambiguous. This TCR derives from a man in his forties or fifties with active COVID-19. CDR3 sequence (DNA): TGTGCCAGCAGTTTCCGGCCGGGAGCTGGAGCTTTCTTT. Protein sequence: CASSFRPGAGAFF.